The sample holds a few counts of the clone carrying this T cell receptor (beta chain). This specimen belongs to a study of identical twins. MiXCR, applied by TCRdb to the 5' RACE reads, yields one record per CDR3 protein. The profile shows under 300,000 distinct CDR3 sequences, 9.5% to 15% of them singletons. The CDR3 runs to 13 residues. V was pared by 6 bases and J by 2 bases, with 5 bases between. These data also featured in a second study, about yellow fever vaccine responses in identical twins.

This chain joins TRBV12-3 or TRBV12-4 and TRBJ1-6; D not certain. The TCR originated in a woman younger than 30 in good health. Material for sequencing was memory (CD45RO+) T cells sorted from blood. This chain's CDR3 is CASRLTYNSPLHF. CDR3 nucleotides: TGTGCCAGCAGACTGACCTATAATTCACCCCTCCACTTT.